Below are 12 T cell receptor delta chains sequenced from a single sample in a study of γδ T cells in repeated Plasmodium falciparum infection. TCRdb reanalyzed the multiplex PCR reads using CATT. Of about 50,000 delta-chain clones listed, about 2% are singletons. Bulk repertoires came from Vgamma9/Vdelta2+ or Vdelta2-negative gammadelta T cells flow-sorted from PBMC. Material for sequencing was gamma-delta T cells from blood. The receptors were sampled from a pool of human donors (malaria-infected and uninfected, not separated).

Details on this clone: It is likely a read error: a sequence one base away is far more abundant. In the same sample, other DNA sequences code for this CDR3. The rearrangement links TRDV1 to TRDJ1; 11 nucleotides agree with TRDD3. Germline-derived CDR1 and CDR2 are TSWWSYY and QGS. The CDR3 loop spans 22 amino acids. The ends lost 2 bases at V and 0 bases at J; junction bases unmatched: 20. The CDR3 DNA is TGTGCTCTTGGGGAAACTCCTCCTTACTGGGGGATATCGAGGAGGTACACCGATAAACTCATCTTT. Translating gives CALGETPPYWGISRRYTDKLIF.

This clone was seen repeatedly, ten times or more. The amino acid sequence in TCRdb belongs to a much larger clone and departs from this DNA's translation at residue 13, likely a sequencing read error; the sequence shown is translated from the DNA. The chain employs TRDV2 and TRDJ1; D may be TRDD3 (5 bases). Trimming cost V 2 bases and J 3 bases, with 24 bases left between them. This CDR3 contains 18 residues. Germline-derived CDR1 and CDR2 are GEAIGNYY and EKD. CDR3 coding DNA: TGTGCCTGTGACAGCCTCGGGGACGGACCTAAGTACGCCGATAAACTCATCTTT. Amino acid sequence: CACDSLGDGPKYADKLIF.

Turning to this clone: The protein TCRdb lists belongs to a much larger clone and differs from this DNA's translation at residue 11, which points to a read error; the protein shown is made from the DNA. The rearrangement joins TRDV1 to TRDJ1; D is perhaps TRDD3 (6 bases). TCRdb leaves out the J gene; it was filled in here by matching the DNA to germline. Looked up from germline, CDR1 is TSWWSYY and CDR2 is QGS. V lost 0 bases, J lost 1 base, and 15 bases lay in between. The CDR3 contains 17 residues. CDR3 sequence (DNA): TGTGCTCTTGGGGAACTGCTGGGGCCATGGTGCACCGATAAACTCATCTTT. Residues: CALGELLGPWCTDKLIF.

On this clone itself: TCRdb shows a much larger clone's protein in place of this DNA's translation, and the two differ at residue 9, likely through a read error; the protein shown is translated from the DNA. V and J are TRDV1 and TRDJ1; 12 nucleotides match TRDD3. TCRdb leaves out the J gene; it was filled in here by matching the DNA to germline. Germline CDR1 is TSWWSYY and CDR2 is QGS. The CDR3 is 20 amino acids. The J segment lost 5 bases and the V segment lost 5 bases, leaving 21 bases of the junction unmatched. As DNA, the CDR3 is TGTGCTCTTGGGAGAGGGAAGACCTCCTGGACTGGGGGATACCGAGATAAACTCATCTTT. Translated: CALGRGKTSWTGGYRDKLIF.

This clone was seen a few times. With a far larger clone one base away, a read error is the likely cause. The sample carries other DNA sequences with the same CDR3. The chain employs TRDV2 and TRDJ1; TRDD3 matches at 7 bases. The J gene was missing in TCRdb and was found by matching the end of the DNA to germline. The CDR3 has 14 amino acids. In germline, CDR1 is GEAIGNYY, CDR2 EKD. The V and J ends lost 5 bases and 2 bases, in that order; junction bases with no gene match: 7. The CDR3 DNA sequence: TGTGCCTGTGGTGGGGGACCGTATACCGATAAACTCATCTTT. As protein: CACGGGPYTDKLIF.

Worth noting for this clone: The mismatch at residue 18 between this DNA's translation and the TCRdb protein of a much larger clone likely reflects a read error; the protein shown is translated from the DNA. The chain uses TRDV1 and TRDJ1; TRDD3 aligns across 9 bases. The J gene was not available in TCRdb and was assigned here by matching the DNA to germline segments. Germline assignment: CDR1 TSWWSYY and CDR2 QGS. The CDR3 covers 22 residues. Written as DNA, the CDR3 is TGTGCTCTTGGGGAAGCGGCCCTCTATATCTGGGGGATTTCGTTTAACACCGAGAAACTCATCTTT. Its protein is CALGEAALYIWGISFNTEKLIF.

This clone has more than one count but fewer than ten. A read error likely explains why the TCRdb protein, taken from a much larger clone, differs from this DNA's translation at residue 8; the protein shown is translated from the DNA. CDR3 residues: CALGEMVGRYASELIF. Here the CDR3 DNA reads TGTGCTCTTGGGGAAATGGTTGGGAGATACGCGAGCGAACTCATCTTT. V is TRDV1 and J is TRDJ1; D may be TRDD3 (6 bases). TCRdb leaves out the J gene; it was filled in here by matching the DNA to germline. CDR1 and CDR2 from the germline V gene are TSWWSYY and QGS. The CDR3 has 16 residues. V lost 2 bases, J lost 9 bases, and 22 bases lay in between.

This clone was seen many times. The V call is TRDV1, the J call TRDJ2; 7 bases align to TRDD3. TCRdb lists no J gene, so it was determined here by aligning the DNA to germline. V gave up 0 bases and J gave up 1 base; unmatched junction bases: 11. The germline CDR1 and CDR2 sequences are TSWWSYY and QGS. The CDR3 consists of 19 residues. The chain's CDR3 is CALGELHYRPGGLTAQLFF. The CDR3 nucleotides are TGTGCTCTTGGGGAACTCCACTACCGTCCTGGGGGTTTGACAGCACAACTCTTCTTT.

Turning to this clone: The TCRdb protein, from a much larger clone, departs from this DNA's translation at residue 5, likely by read error; the protein shown derives from the DNA. The CDR3 DNA follows: TGTGCTCTTGGGGGACTGAGAATGGACTGGGGGTTCTCTAAACTCATCTTT. Translating it yields CALGGLRMDWGFSKLIF. The chain links TRDV1 to TRDJ1; 8 bases map to TRDD3. CDR3 size: 17 residues. The V segment lost 4 bases and the J segment 7 bases; nucleotides outside the gene matches: 17. CDR1 is TSWWSYY, CDR2 QGS, per germline.

There are many counts of this clone. The chain links TRDV1 to TRDJ1; TRDD3 matches at 9 bases. The J gene, left out of TCRdb, was set here by checking the DNA against germline. The germline V gene has CDR1 TSWWSYY and CDR2 QGS. V lost 3 bases to trimming and J lost 2 bases; unmatched junction nucleotides: 19. This CDR3 comprises 20 residues. CDR3 in amino acids: CALGDISYSWGIVTTDKLIF. The DNA of the CDR3 is TGTGCTCTTGGGGACATTTCCTACTCTTGGGGGATAGTAACAACCGATAAACTCATCTTT.

This clone has a handful of counts. For this DNA, TCRdb reports the protein of a much larger clone, which diverges at residue 14, most likely from a read error; the protein presented here is translated directly from the DNA. The genes are TRDV1 and TRDJ1; 9 bases are shared with TRDD2. The J gene was missing in TCRdb and was found by matching the end of the DNA to germline. There are 24 residues in the CDR3. Trimming took 6 bases from V and 0 from J; bases not matched to a gene: 32. Germline CDR1 TSWWSYY, CDR2 QGS. The DNA of the CDR3 is TGTGCTCTTGGACCATATCGGGCCCCTTCCTACGTGTTTGCTGGGGGCCGTTACACCGATAAACTCATCTTT. Residues: CALGPYRAPSYVFAGGRYTDKLIF.

This clone has at least ten counts. The mismatch at residue 4 between this DNA's translation and the TCRdb protein of a much larger clone likely reflects a read error; the protein shown is translated from the DNA. This sequence joins TRDV2 and TRDJ1, with TRDD3 matching 7 bases. CDR3 length equals 14 residues. Germline lookup yields CDR1 GEAIGNYY and CDR2 EKD. With 5 bases clipped from V and 2 bases from J, the junction kept 7 bases outside the gene matches. CDR3 sequence reads: CACGSLGTTDKLIF. CDR3 nucleotides: TGTGCCTGTGGCTCACTGGGGACTACCGATAAACTCATCTTT.